This T cell receptor (beta chain) was found in a study of breast tumors, draining lymph nodes, adjacent tissues. CDR3 size: 13 residues. Per the germline V gene, CDR1 is SGHTA and CDR2 is FQGNSA. With 1 base removed from V and 2 bases from J, the gap between germline ends came to 5 bases. MiXCR, applied by TCRdb to the multiplex PCR reads, yields one record per CDR3 protein. The sample contains approximately 130,000 distinct CDR3 sequences, about 20% of which appear only once. Axillary draining lymph nodes of breast cancer patients supplied the node samples. Study-wide points: The lymph node origin of tumor T cells was framed as consistent with a hypothesis, not demonstrated. Tumor repertoires ranked between lymph nodes and nontumor tissue in diversity, with V and J gene preferences.

At least ten counts were recorded for this clonotype. Its antigen is unknown. The specimen sequenced was axillary lymph node tissue. This sequence originates from a female donor with breast cancer. Some clones in this sample may be carry-over from other donors' samples. V and J are TRBV7-2 and TRBJ2-5; D is perhaps TRBD1 (5 bases). CDR3 sequence reads: CASSLGQQETQYF. Written as DNA, the CDR3 is TGTGCCAGCAGCTTAGGACAGCAAGAGACCCAGTACTTC.